This T cell receptor (beta chain) derives from a study of a mutant IDH1 vaccine in newly diagnosed glioma. The time point here: week 11, during vaccination. All doses held 300 ug of mutant IDH1 20-mer peptide, with topical imiquimod. Sequencing used immunoSEQ multiplex PCR; TCRdb keeps in-frame clones, though not all of them. Among around 25,000 clones listed, roughly two thirds were seen once. Comments on this clone: As yet, its antigen is unknown.

This CDR3 has 16 amino acids. CDR1 and CDR2 (germline): ENHRY, SYGVKD. V lost 10 bases, J lost 5 bases, and 18 bases stayed unmatched. The receptor's source is a man between 18 and 29 years old with glioma. Some clones in this sample may be carry-over from other donors' samples. V usage is TRBV10-3 and J usage is TRBJ1-2; 8 nucleotides match TRBD1. Sample: peripheral blood mononuclear cells (PBMCs), taken from a glioma patient whose treatment included an IDH1 peptide vaccine. The CDR3 protein is CATWGWDRNGVYGYTF. CDR3 coding DNA: TGTGCCACCTGGGGGTGGGACAGGAATGGAGTTTATGGCTACACCTTC.